One sample yielded the 17 T cell receptor beta chains listed below, sequenced in a study of shared T cell receptors in the human thymus (dated by TCRdb to the early 2020s). The library was built by means of the immunoSEQ multiplex PCR assay. As stored in TCRdb, this immuneACCESS dataset retains in-frame rearrangements with V and J assigned. A fraction of the clones does not appear; measured against another copy, unresolved V genes explain less than half of the discrepancy, and the remainder lacks a known reason. The sample data list hundreds of thousands of clones, and around 87% of these were observed just once. The ten largest clones capture roughly 0.0086% of the sample. This sample also belongs to another study, concerning human thymus T cells.

The sequencing sample was made of thymocytes. These receptors came from a boy in the first two years of life with a congenital heart defect. Donor details come from another sample of the same person, matched by shared clones.

In DNA, the CDR3 is TGTGCCAGCTCCCCCTATAGCGGGAGCTCCTACGAGCAGTACTTC. Translation: CASSPYSGSSYEQYF. This chain links TRBV6-5 with TRBJ2-7; TRBD2 agrees at 9 bases. V was clipped by 8 bases and J by 0 bases; unmatched bases: 8. The CDR3 is made up of 15 amino acids. The germline CDR1 and CDR2 sequences are MNHEY and SVGAGI.

The rearrangement joins TRBV6-5 to TRBJ1-6; D is undetermined. Germline V gene data show CDR1 as MNHEY and CDR2 as SVGAGI. The ends were cut back, 6 bases at V and 7 bases at J, with 10 bases in the middle. CDR3 length equals 13 residues. The CDR3 spells CASRKTQNSPLHF. The CDR3 region has the DNA TGTGCCAGCAGGAAAACACAGAATTCACCCCTCCACTTT.

The chain couples TRBV11-2 to TRBJ1-3; D not resolved. This CDR3 comprises 16 residues. In germline, CDR1 is SGHAT, CDR2 FQNNGV. V shed 1 base and J shed 1 base, with 11 bases lying between them. The CDR3 DNA reads TGTGCCAGCAGCTTAGCCGAGGCGGGATCTGGAAACACCATATATTTT. Its translation is CASSLAEAGSGNTIYF. The complete variable domain, with remaining parts taken from reference TRBV11-2 and TRBJ1-3, reads EAGVAQSPRYKIIEKRQSVAFWCNPISGHATLYWYQQILGQGPKLLIQFQNNGVVDDSQLPKDRFSAERLKGVDSTLKIQPAKLEDSAVYLCASSLAEAGSGNTIYFGEGSWLTVV.

This sequence joins TRBV29-1 and TRBJ2-3, with 9 positions matching TRBD2. V lost 4 bases and J lost 2; bases outside the gene matches: 10. The CDR3 has 16 amino acids. Germline V gene sequence: CDR1 SQVTM, CDR2 ANQGSEA. The CDR3 coding sequence is TGCAGCGTTGTCAGCGGCGGGGGGGCCTTCACAGATACGCAGTATTTT. Its translation: CSVVSGGGAFTDTQYF.

V gene TRBV6-5 combines with J gene TRBJ2-2, with 9 nucleotides matching TRBD2. This CDR3 is 16 amino acids long. In germline, CDR1 is MNHEY, CDR2 SVGAGI. V shed 4 bases and J 1 base; nucleotides not matched to a gene: 4. CDR3 sequence (DNA): TGTGCCAGCAGTTCACTTAGCGGGAGGAACACCGGGGAGCTGTTTTTT. It yields the protein CASSSLSGRNTGELFF.

The chain recombines TRBV6-1 with TRBJ1-2; no clear D. The CDR3 totals 13 residues. CDR1 MNHNS and CDR2 SASEGT come from the germline V gene. The ends were cut back, 11 bases at V and 5 bases at J, with 18 bases in the middle. The CDR3 here is CASEGAWGYGYTF. Here the CDR3 DNA reads TGTGCCTCTGAGGGAGCTTGGGGTTATGGCTACACCTTC.

The gene calls are TRBV10-1 and TRBJ2-3, with 14 bases identical to TRBD2. The CDR3 contains 17 residues. Germline CDR1 reads WNHNN; CDR2 reads SYGVQD (reference sequence). The V gene end was trimmed by 4 bases and the J gene end by 4 bases; junction bases not matched to a gene: 7. The DNA for the CDR3 is TGCGCCAGCAGTGGAGCACCGGGACTAGCGGGAGCAGATACGCAGTATTTT. Translated: CASSGAPGLAGADTQYF.

This clone has only one observation. V is TRBV4-2 and J is TRBJ2-7, with D possibly matching TRBD1 (7 bases). Germline CDR1 and CDR2: LGHNA and YNFKEQ. The CDR3 sequence is 15 residues long. V shed 4 bases and J shed 3 bases, with 16 bases lying between them. In DNA form, the CDR3 reads TGTGCCAGCAGCCCTGTTGGAGGGGGCAACTACGAGCAGTACTTC. It yields the protein CASSPVGGGNYEQYF.

J is TRBJ1-2 and V is TRBV6-5; D is ambiguous. Germline assignment: CDR1 MNHEY and CDR2 SVGAGI. CDR3 length equals 16 residues. V lost 0 bases and J 4 bases, leaving 15 bases between the germline ends. Here the CDR3 reads CASSYSRHYPLYGYTF. The CDR3 DNA reads TGTGCCAGCAGTTACTCGAGGCACTACCCCCTCTATGGCTACACCTTC.

The chain is built from TRBV29-1 and TRBJ1-1, with a tentative D call TRBD1 (6 bases). CDR3 size: 14 residues. Trimming shortened V by 4 bases and J by 0 bases, and 12 bases separated the two germline ends. Germline CDR1 is SQVTM and CDR2 is ANQGSEA. The CDR3 sequence: CSVVRGGLNTEAFF. DNA of the CDR3: TGCAGCGTTGTAAGAGGGGGATTGAACACTGAAGCTTTCTTT.

The chain joins TRBV15 to TRBJ2-7; D is perhaps TRBD1 (5 bases). The CDR3 spans 14 residues. Looked up from germline, CDR1 is LNHNV and CDR2 is YYDKDF (reference sequence). V gave up 1 base and J gave up 3 bases, with 10 bases separating them. CDR3: CATSRGKGNYEQYF. The CDR3 DNA reads as TGTGCCACCAGCAGAGGAAAGGGGAACTACGAGCAGTACTTC. Complete variable domain (other parts from reference TRBV15 and TRBJ2-7): DAMVIQNPRYQVTQFGKPVTLSCSQTLNHNVMYWYQQKSSQAPKLLFHYYDKDFNNEADTPDNFQSRRPNTSFCFLDIRSPGLGDTAMYLCATSRGKGNYEQYFGPGTRLTVT.

V is TRBV7-9 and J is TRBJ2-7; TRBD2 agrees at 8 bases. Germline lookup yields CDR1 SEHNR and CDR2 FQNEAQ (reference sequence). This CDR3 is built from 17 residues. V lost 1 base, J lost 2 bases, and 10 bases stayed unmatched. In DNA form, the CDR3 reads TGTGCCAGCAGCTTAGGTCTTTTTAGCGGGGATCCCTACGAGCAGTACTTC. It translates to CASSLGLFSGDPYEQYF.

The sample holds one count of this clone. V is TRBV4-1 and J is TRBJ2-3, with TRBD2 as a possible D gene (7 bases). Trimming removed 1 base at V and 0 bases at J, with 17 bases between. The germline V gene encodes CDR1 MGHRA and CDR2 YSYEKL. The CDR3 extends over 18 amino acids. CDR3 nucleotides: TGCGCCAGCAGCCAAGGAGGGGGGGTGGCCGTTAGCACAGATACGCAGTATTTT. Translation gives CASSQGGGVAVSTDTQYF.

The chain combines TRBV6-5 with TRBJ1-2; weak D call: TRBD1 (6 bases). Germline loops: CDR1 MNHEY, CDR2 SVGAGI. With 4 bases removed from V and 4 bases from J, the gap between germline ends came to 13 bases. This CDR3 comprises 14 residues. CDR3 loop: CASSSQDSAYGYTF. The CDR3 DNA is TGTGCCAGCAGTTCGCAGGACAGTGCCTATGGCTACACCTTC.

The chain employs TRBV20-1 and TRBJ2-1, with no clear D. Looked up from germline, CDR1 is DFQATT and CDR2 is SNEGSKA (reference sequence). The CDR3 is 11 residues long. V gave up 5 bases and J gave up 7 bases, with 9 bases separating them. In DNA form, the CDR3 reads TGCAGTGCTGGCCCCACGAATGAGCAGTTCTTC. Translating gives CSAGPTNEQFF.

The chain employs TRBV28 and TRBJ2-3, with 10 bases lining up with TRBD1. The CDR3 has 15 amino acids. The trim removed 7 bases at V and 1 base at J, leaving 5 bases unmatched. The V gene's germline CDR1 is MDHEN and CDR2 SYDVKM. The CDR3 DNA reads TGTGCCAGCAATGCCGGGACAGGGGGCACAGATACGCAGTATTTT. Translated, it gives CASNAGTGGTDTQYF.

V and J are TRBV28 and TRBJ2-7; D might be TRBD1 (6 bases). V lost 6 bases to trimming and J lost 4 bases, with 16 bases between them. CDR1 MDHEN and CDR2 SYDVKM come from the germline V gene. CDR3 length: 14 amino acids. The chain's CDR3 is CASRFRGRKYEQYF. Written as DNA, the CDR3 is TGTGCCAGCAGATTCAGGGGAAGGAAGTACGAGCAGTACTTC.